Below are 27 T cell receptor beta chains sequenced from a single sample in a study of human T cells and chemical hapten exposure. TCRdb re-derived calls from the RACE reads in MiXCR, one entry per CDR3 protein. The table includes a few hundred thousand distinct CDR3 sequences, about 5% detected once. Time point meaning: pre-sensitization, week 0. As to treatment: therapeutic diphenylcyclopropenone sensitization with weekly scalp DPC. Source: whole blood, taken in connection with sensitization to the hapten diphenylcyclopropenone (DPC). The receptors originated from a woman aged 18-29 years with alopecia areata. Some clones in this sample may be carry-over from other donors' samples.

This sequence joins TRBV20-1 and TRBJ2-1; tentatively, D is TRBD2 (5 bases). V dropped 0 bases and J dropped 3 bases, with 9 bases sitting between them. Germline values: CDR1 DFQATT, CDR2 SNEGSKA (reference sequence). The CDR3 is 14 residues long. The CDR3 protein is CSARDEGSYNEQFF. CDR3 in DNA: TGCAGTGCTAGAGACGAGGGAAGCTACAATGAGCAGTTCTTC.

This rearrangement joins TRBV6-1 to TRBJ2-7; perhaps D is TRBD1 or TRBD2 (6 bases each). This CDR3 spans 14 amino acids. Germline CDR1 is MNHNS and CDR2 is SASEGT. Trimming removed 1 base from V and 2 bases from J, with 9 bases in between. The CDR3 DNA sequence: TGTGCCAGCAGTGAAGAAGGGGGGCCCTACGAGCAGTACTTC. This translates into CASSEEGGPYEQYF.

For the CDR3, the DNA is TGCGCCAGCAGCATTACAGGGGGGTCGTCGCGCAATCAGCCCCAGCATTTT. Protein: CASSITGGSSRNQPQHF. The V gene is TRBV4-1, the J gene TRBJ1-5; TRBD1 aligns across 8 bases. The CDR3 length is 17 residues. Looked up from germline, CDR1 is MGHRA and CDR2 is YSYEKL. Trimming cost V 5 bases and J 2 bases; bases outside gene matches: 11.

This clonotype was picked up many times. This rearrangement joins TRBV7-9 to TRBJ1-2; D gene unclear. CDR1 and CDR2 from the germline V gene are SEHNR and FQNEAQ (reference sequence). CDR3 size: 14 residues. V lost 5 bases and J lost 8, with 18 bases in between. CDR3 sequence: CASSPKGPSEGYTF. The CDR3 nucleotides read TGTGCCAGCAGCCCGAAGGGCCCCAGTGAGGGCTACACCTTC.

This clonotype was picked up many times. The CDR3 DNA reads TGTGCCAGCAGTTACTGGGGCAGGGGGCTTGGTAACACTGAAGCTTTCTTT. This sequence encodes CASSYWGRGLGNTEAFF. V usage is TRBV6-6 and J usage is TRBJ1-1, with 8 bases aligning to TRBD1. The CDR3 is made up of 17 amino acids. In germline, CDR1 is MNHNY, CDR2 SVGAGI (reference sequence). V was pared by 1 base and J by 2 bases, with 9 bases of the junction left unmatched.

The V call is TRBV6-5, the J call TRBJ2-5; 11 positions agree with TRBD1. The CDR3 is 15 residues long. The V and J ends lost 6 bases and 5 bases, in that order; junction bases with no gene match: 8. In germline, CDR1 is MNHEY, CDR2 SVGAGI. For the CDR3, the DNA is TGTGCCAGCAGAACTCGGACAGGGGGCTTGGAGACCCAGTACTTC. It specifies CASRTRTGGLETQYF.

The CDR3 spells CSARDWQGAEYNSPLHF. CDR3 nucleotide sequence: TGCAGTGCTAGAGATTGGCAGGGGGCAGAGTATAATTCACCCCTCCACTTT. This chain connects TRBV20-1 to TRBJ1-6; 8 positions match TRBD1. The CDR3 has 17 amino acids. Looked up from germline, CDR1 is DFQATT and CDR2 is SNEGSKA (reference sequence). V lost 0 bases, J lost 4 bases, and 8 bases stayed unmatched.

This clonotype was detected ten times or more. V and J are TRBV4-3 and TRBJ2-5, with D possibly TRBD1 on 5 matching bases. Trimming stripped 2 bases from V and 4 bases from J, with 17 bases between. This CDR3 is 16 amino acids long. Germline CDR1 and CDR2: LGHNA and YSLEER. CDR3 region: CASSQRTGDDGETQYF. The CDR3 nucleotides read TGCGCCAGCAGCCAAAGAACAGGTGACGATGGAGAGACCCAGTACTTC.

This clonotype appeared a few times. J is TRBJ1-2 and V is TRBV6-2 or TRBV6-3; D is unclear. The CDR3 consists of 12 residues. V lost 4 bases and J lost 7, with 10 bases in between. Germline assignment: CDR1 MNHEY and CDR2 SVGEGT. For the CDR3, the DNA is TGTGCCAGCAGTTTGCAGGACGGTGGCTACACCTTC. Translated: CASSLQDGGYTF.

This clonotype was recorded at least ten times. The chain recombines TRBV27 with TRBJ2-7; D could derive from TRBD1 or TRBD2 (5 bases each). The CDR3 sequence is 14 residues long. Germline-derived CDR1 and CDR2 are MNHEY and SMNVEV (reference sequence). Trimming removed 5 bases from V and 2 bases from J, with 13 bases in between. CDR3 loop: CASSRRDRTYEQYF. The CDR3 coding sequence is TGTGCCAGCAGTCGAAGGGACCGAACCTACGAGCAGTACTTC.

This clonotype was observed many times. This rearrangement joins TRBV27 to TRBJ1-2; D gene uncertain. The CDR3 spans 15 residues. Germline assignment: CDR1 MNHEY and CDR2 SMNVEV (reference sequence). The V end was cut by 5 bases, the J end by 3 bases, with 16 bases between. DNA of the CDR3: TGTGCCAGCAGTGGAACCCTAGGGTTCCACTATGGCTACACCTTC. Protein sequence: CASSGTLGFHYGYTF.

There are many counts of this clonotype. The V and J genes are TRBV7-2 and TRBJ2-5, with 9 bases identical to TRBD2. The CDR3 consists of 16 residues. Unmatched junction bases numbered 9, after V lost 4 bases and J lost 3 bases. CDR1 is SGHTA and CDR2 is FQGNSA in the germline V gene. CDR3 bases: TGTGCCAGCAGCTCTGAAGCGGGGGGCCCCGAAGAGACCCAGTACTTC. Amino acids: CASSSEAGGPEETQYF.

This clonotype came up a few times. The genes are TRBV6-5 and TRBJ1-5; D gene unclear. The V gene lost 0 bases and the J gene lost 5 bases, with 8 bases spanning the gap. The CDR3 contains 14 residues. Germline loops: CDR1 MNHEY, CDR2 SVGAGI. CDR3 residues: CASSYSRFYQPQHF. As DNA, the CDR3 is TGTGCCAGCAGTTACTCGAGGTTCTATCAGCCCCAGCATTTT.

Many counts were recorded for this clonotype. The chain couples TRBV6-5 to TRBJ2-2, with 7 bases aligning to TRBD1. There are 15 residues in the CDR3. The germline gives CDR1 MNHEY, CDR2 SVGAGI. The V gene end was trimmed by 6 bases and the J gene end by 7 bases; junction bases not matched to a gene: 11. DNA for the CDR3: TGTGCCAGCAGAATAACGACAGGGCTCGGCGGGGAGCTGTTTTTT. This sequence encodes CASRITTGLGGELFF.

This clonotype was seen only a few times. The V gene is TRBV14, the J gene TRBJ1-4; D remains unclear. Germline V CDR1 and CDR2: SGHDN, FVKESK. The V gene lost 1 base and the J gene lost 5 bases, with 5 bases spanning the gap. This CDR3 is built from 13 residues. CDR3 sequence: CASSQGNNEKLFF. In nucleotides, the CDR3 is TGTGCCAGCAGCCAAGGGAACAATGAAAAACTGTTTTTT.

The CDR3 nucleotides read TGTGCCAGCAGTGGAGGACAGGGGGCGGTTGGCGAGCAGTACTTC. It encodes CASSGGQGAVGEQYF. V gene TRBV12-3 or TRBV12-4 combines with J gene TRBJ2-7, with TRBD1 matching over 11 bases. J gave up 6 bases and V 5 bases, and 9 bases lay outside the gene matches. The CDR3 contains 15 residues.

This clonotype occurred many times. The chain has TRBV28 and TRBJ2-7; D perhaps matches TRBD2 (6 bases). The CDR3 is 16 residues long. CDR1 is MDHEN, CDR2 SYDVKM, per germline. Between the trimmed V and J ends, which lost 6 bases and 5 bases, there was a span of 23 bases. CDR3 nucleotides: TGTGCCAGCAGAGGAGGGGCGCGAAGGAAGGTCCACGAGCAGTACTTC. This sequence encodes CASRGGARRKVHEQYF.

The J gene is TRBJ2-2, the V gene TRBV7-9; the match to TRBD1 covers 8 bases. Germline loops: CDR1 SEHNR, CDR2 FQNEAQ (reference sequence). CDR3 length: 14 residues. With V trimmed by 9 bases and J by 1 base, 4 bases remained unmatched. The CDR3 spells CARTGTGNTGELFF. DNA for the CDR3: TGTGCCAGGACGGGGACAGGGAACACCGGGGAGCTGTTTTTT.

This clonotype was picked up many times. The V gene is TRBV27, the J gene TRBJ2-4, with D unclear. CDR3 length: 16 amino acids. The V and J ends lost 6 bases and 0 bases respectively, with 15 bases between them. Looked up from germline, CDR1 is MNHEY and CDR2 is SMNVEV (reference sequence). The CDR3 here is CASSLTFFGAKNIQYF. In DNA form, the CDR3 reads TGTGCCAGCAGCCTGACATTTTTCGGAGCCAAAAACATTCAGTACTTC.

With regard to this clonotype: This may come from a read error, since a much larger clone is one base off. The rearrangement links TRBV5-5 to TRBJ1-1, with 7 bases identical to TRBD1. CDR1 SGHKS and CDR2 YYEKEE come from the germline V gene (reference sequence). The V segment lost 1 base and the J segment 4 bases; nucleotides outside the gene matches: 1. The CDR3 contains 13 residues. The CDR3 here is CASSLTGATEAFF. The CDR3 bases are TGTGCCAGCAGCTTGACAGGGGCCACTGAAGCTTTCTTT.

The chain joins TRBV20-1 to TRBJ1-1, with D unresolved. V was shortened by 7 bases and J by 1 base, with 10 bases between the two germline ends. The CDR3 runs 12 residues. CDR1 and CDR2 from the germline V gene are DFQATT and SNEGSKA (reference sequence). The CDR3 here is CSVLGKNTEAFF. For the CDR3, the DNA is TGCAGTGTTCTGGGGAAGAACACTGAAGCTTTCTTT.

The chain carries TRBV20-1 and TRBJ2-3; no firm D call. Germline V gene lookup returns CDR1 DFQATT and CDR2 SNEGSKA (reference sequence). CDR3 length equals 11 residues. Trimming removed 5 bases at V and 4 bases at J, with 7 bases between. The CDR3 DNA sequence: TGCAGTGCTCCAAGGGCAGATACGCAGTATTTT. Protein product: CSAPRADTQYF.

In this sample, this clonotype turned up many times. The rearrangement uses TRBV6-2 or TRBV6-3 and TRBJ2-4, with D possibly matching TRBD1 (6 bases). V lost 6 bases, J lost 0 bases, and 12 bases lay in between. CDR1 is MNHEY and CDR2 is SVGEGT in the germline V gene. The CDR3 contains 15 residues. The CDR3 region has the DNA TGTGCCAGCAGCCGACAGGACCTAGCCAAAAACATTCAGTACTTC. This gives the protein CASSRQDLAKNIQYF.

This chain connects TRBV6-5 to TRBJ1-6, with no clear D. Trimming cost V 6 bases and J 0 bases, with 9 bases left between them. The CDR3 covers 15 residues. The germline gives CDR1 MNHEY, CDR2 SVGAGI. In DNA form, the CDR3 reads TGTGCCAGCAGGAGTGGTAGCTCCTATAATTCACCCCTCCACTTT. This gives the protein CASRSGSSYNSPLHF.

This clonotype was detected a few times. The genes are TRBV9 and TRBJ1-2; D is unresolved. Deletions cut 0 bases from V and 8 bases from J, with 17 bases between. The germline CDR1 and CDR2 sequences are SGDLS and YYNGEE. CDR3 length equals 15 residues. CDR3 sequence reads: CASSVVAAPLLGYTF. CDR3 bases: TGTGCCAGCAGCGTAGTTGCGGCCCCGCTTCTCGGCTACACCTTC.

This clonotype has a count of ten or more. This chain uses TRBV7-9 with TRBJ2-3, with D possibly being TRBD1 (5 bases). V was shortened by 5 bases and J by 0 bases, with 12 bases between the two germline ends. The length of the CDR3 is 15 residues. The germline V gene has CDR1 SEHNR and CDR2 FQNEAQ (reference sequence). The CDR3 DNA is TGTGCCAGCAGCCTGGGCAGGGTCAGCACAGATACGCAGTATTTT. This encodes CASSLGRVSTDTQYF.

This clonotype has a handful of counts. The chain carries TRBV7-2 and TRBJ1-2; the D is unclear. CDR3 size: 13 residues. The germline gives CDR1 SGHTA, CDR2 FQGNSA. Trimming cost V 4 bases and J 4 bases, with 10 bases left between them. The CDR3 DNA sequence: TGTGCCAGCAGCTGGGCCCGAGGCTATGGCTACACCTTC. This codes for CASSWARGYGYTF.